This T cell receptor (beta chain) was captured in a study of OX40 agonist ivuxolimab in advanced cancers. The wider study: A diagnosis of hepatocellular carcinoma, melanoma, renal cell or head and neck cancer was present in dose-escalation patients. Whole-study findings and limits: At 0.1 to 3.0 mg/kg and by week 6, clonal expansion occurred in CD4+ and CD8+ blood T cells. Individuals who were partial responders at 0.1-3.0 mg/kg had clonal expansion that ranked among the lowest.

Trimming stripped 3 bases from V and 2 bases from J, with 11 bases between. Germline CDR1 SGDLS, CDR2 YYNGEE. The CDR3 contains 14 residues. Only in-frame clones appear in the TCRdb table, and some are missing; sequencing was by immunoSEQ multiplex PCR. This sample has roughly 70,000 clones; over 80% occur once, and the top ten carry approximately 11%. This clone appeared a single time. Its cognate antigen is unknown. The sample here was CD4+ or CD8+ T cells sorted from blood, taken in a trial of the OX40 agonist ivuxolimab. This TCR was recovered from an adult with an advanced solid tumor such as melanoma, head and neck, liver or kidney cancer. This chain connects TRBV9 to TRBJ1-2, with unresolved D. CDR3 in amino acids: CASSGGRENYGYTF. In nucleotides, the CDR3 is TGTGCCAGCAGCGGAGGACGGGAAAACTATGGCTACACCTTC.